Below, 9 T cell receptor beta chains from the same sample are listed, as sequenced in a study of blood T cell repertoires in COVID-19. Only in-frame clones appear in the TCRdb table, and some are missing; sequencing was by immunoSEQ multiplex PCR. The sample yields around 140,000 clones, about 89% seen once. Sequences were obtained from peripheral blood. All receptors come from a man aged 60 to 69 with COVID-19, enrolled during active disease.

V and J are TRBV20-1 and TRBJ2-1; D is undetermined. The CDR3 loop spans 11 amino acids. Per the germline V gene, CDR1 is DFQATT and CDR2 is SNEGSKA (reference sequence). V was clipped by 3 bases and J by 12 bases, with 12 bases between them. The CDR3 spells CSARGPMGQFF. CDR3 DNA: TGCAGTGCTAGGGGCCCCATGGGGCAGTTCTTC.

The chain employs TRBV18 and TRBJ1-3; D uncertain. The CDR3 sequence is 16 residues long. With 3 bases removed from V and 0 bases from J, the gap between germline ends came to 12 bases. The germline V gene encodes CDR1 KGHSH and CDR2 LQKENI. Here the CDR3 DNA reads TGTGCCAGCTCACCGCGAGAGTTCGGCTCTGGAAACACCATATATTTT. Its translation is CASSPREFGSGNTIYF.

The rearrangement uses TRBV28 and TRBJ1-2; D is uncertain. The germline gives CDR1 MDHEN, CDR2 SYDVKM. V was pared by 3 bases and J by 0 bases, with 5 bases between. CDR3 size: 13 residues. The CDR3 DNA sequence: TGTGCCAGCAGTTTTACAGCTAACTATGGCTACACCTTC. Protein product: CASSFTANYGYTF.

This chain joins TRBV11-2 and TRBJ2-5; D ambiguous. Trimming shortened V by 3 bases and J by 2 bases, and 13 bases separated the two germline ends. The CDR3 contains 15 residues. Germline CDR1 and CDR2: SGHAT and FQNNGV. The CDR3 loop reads CASSLSPRVQETQYF. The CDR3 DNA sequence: TGTGCCAGCAGCTTGAGTCCGCGTGTGCAAGAGACCCAGTACTTC.

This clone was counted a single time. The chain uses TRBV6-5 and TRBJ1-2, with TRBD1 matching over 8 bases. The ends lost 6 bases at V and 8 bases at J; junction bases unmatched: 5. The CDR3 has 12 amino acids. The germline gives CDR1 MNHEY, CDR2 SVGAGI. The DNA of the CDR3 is TGTGCCAGCAGGGACAGGGTGGGCGGCTACACCTTC. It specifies CASRDRVGGYTF.

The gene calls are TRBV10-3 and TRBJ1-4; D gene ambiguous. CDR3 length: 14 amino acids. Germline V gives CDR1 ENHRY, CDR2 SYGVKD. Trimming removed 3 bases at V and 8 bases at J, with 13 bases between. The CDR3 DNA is TGTGCCATCAGTGACGAACAGCTCCCAGAAAAACTGTTTTTT. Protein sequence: CAISDEQLPEKLFF.

The CDR3 nucleotides are TGCGCCAGCAGTTCAAGCACGGGACTAGAGGGAATCGGTGAGCAGTTCTTC. It specifies CASSSSTGLEGIGEQFF. V and J are TRBV10-1 and TRBJ2-1, with TRBD2 matching 8 bases. Germline CDR1 WNHNN, CDR2 SYGVQD (reference sequence). CDR3 size: 17 residues. V gave up 5 bases and J gave up 9 bases; unmatched junction bases: 18.

This CDR3 reads CSVGQRYEQYF. DNA for the CDR3: TGCAGCGTGGGACAGAGATACGAGCAGTACTTC. V is TRBV29-1 and J is TRBJ2-7; 7 positions match TRBD1. Trimming removed 6 bases from V and 4 bases from J; junction bases left unmatched: 3. Germline V gives CDR1 SQVTM, CDR2 ANQGSEA. This CDR3 is built from 11 residues.

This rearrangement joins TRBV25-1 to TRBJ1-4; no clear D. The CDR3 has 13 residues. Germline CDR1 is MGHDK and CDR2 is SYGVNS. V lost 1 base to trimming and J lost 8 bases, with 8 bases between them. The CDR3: CASSELGSEKLFF. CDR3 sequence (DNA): TGTGCCAGCAGTGAATTGGGGAGCGAAAAACTGTTTTTT.